The 27 T cell receptor beta chains presented below share a single source sample, sequenced in a study of CD8 T cells in ankylosing spondylitis. TCRdb called the 5' RACE reads again in MiXCR, with one record for every CDR3 protein. The sample records approximately 190,000 distinct CDR3 sequences, approximately 13% being singletons. The sequenced material came from blood, either unsorted or a sorted T cell fraction (not recorded which). Receptors were obtained from a female donor with ankylosing spondylitis or in good health (not recorded which).

This clonotype occurred many times. The rearrangement links TRBV20-1 to TRBJ1-5; D not resolved. Germline CDR1 DFQATT, CDR2 SNEGSKA (reference sequence). The length of the CDR3 is 14 residues. V shed 3 bases and J shed 4 bases, with 13 bases lying between them. The CDR3 reads CSASVGQANQPQHF. CDR3 DNA: TGCAGTGCTAGCGTAGGGCAGGCTAATCAGCCCCAGCATTTT.

This clonotype occurred many times. The chain is built from TRBV12-3 or TRBV12-4 and TRBJ2-1; TRBD2 is a possible D gene (7 bases). V lost 11 bases and J lost 9, with 23 bases in between. This CDR3 contains 14 residues. The DNA of the CDR3 is TGTGCCGGAGGAGCGACCCCGGGGGGCGGTGAGCAGTTCTTC. Amino acids: CAGGATPGGGEQFF.

As to this clonotype: A much bigger clone sits one base away, suggesting this may be a read error. The gene calls are TRBV7-9 and TRBJ2-3; D is perhaps TRBD1 (6 bases). V was clipped by 4 bases and J by 8 bases, with 13 bases between them. The germline V gene has CDR1 SEHNR and CDR2 FQNEAQ (reference sequence). This CDR3 comprises 13 residues. The CDR3: CASSSRGPATQYF. The CDR3 coding sequence is TGTGCCAGCAGCTCCAGGGGCCCCGCTACGCAGTATTTT. The full variable domain, in which reference TRBV7-9 and TRBJ2-3 provide the parts outside the CDR3, is DTGVSQNPRHKITKRGQNVTFRCDPISEHNRLYWYRQTLGQGPEFLTYFQNEAQLEKSRLLSDRFSAERPKGSFSTLEIQRTEQGDSAMYLCASSSRGPATQYFGPGTRLTVL.

This clonotype has a count of ten or more. The chain recombines TRBV19 with TRBJ2-1, with 9 bases identical to TRBD2. The V gene's germline CDR1 is LNHDA and CDR2 SQIVND (reference sequence). This CDR3 contains 17 residues. Losses at the gene ends were 5 bases for V and 4 bases for J; bases not matched to a gene: 12. Here the CDR3 reads CASSLRTSADVYNEQFF. The DNA for the CDR3 is TGTGCCAGTAGTCTACGGACTAGCGCTGATGTTTACAATGAGCAGTTCTTC. The whole variable domain, remainder taken from reference TRBV19 and TRBJ2-1, is DGGITQSPKYLFRKEGQNVTLSCEQNLNHDAMYWYRQDPGQGLRLIYYSQIVNDFQKGDIAEGYSVSREKKESFPLTVTSAQKNPTAFYLCASSLRTSADVYNEQFFGPGTRLTVL.

This clonotype was picked up many times. The rearrangement uses TRBV9 and TRBJ2-1, with D possibly TRBD2 on 6 matching bases. V lost 4 bases and J lost 8, with 7 bases in between. The length of the CDR3 is 11 residues. Germline V lookup: CDR1 SGDLS, CDR2 YYNGEE. The CDR3 loop reads CASSLAYEQFF. The CDR3 region has the DNA TGTGCCAGCAGCCTAGCGTATGAGCAGTTCTTC.

Many counts were recorded for this clonotype. This sequence joins TRBV12-3 or TRBV12-4 and TRBJ2-7; TRBD1 is a possible D gene (6 bases). Trimming removed 5 bases from V and 3 bases from J, with 11 bases in between. CDR3 size: 13 residues. CDR3 bases: TGTGCCAGCAGTATATTACAGGGCTACGAGCAGTACTTC. Protein: CASSILQGYEQYF.

This clonotype was counted a few times. The V gene is TRBV7-2, the J gene TRBJ2-3, with D maybe TRBD2 (6 bases). The germline V gene encodes CDR1 SGHTA and CDR2 FQGNSA. V lost 2 bases, J lost 1 base, and 10 bases lay in between. The CDR3 spans 15 residues. The CDR3 DNA follows: TGTGCCAGCAGCTTACGTGCTAGCGGCACAGATACGCAGTATTTT. It codes for CASSLRASGTDTQYF.

This clonotype was seen repeatedly, ten times or more. The chain recombines TRBV2 with TRBJ2-1; 15 nucleotides line up with TRBD2. CDR1 is SNHLY and CDR2 is FYNNEI in the germline V gene. Germline trimming cut 6 bases from V and 7 bases from J; bases unmatched to any gene: 7. This CDR3 region has 16 residues. This chain's CDR3 is CASRGLAGGVGNEQFF. The CDR3 DNA reads as TGTGCCAGCAGGGGACTAGCGGGAGGAGTAGGGAATGAGCAGTTCTTC.

This clonotype was recorded many times. V is TRBV7-2 and J is TRBJ2-7; D gene ambiguous. The CDR3 spans 13 residues. The V gene lost 3 bases and the J gene lost 0 bases, with 6 bases spanning the gap. The germline CDR1 and CDR2 sequences are SGHTA and FQGNSA. CDR3 sequence reads: CASSLSISYEQYF. The CDR3 DNA reads as TGTGCCAGCAGCTTGTCCATCTCCTACGAGCAGTACTTC. Complete variable domain (other parts from reference TRBV7-2 and TRBJ2-7): GAGVSQSPSNKVTEKGKDVELRCDPISGHTALYWYRQSLGQGLEFLIYFQGNSAPDKSGLPSDRFSAERTGGSVSTLTIQRTQQEDSAVYLCASSLSISYEQYFGPGTRLTVT.

V gene TRBV5-1 combines with J gene TRBJ1-4, with TRBD1 matching 7 bases. V trimming: 3 bases; J trimming: 8 bases; junction bases outside the gene matches: 10. The length of the CDR3 is 15 residues. Germline CDR1 SGHRS, CDR2 YFSETQ. CDR3 in amino acids: CASSSSGTESEKLFF. The CDR3 nucleotides read TGCGCCAGCAGCTCCTCCGGGACAGAGAGCGAAAAACTGTTTTTT.

This clonotype appeared many times. The chain couples TRBV12-3 or TRBV12-4 to TRBJ2-7; perhaps TRBD2 as D (5 bases). The CDR3 is 15 amino acids. Trimming left V 3 bases short and J 4 bases short, with 16 bases between. CDR3 sequence reads: CASSFSVLGVYEQYF. The CDR3 coding sequence is TGTGCCAGCAGTTTTTCGGTCCTGGGAGTTTACGAGCAGTACTTC.

This clonotype was picked up many times. The rearrangement joins TRBV3-1 to TRBJ1-2, with D hard to call. V was cut by 0 bases and J by 4 bases, with 12 bases left in between. CDR1 is LGHDT and CDR2 is YNNKEL in the germline V gene (reference sequence). The CDR3 length is 15 residues. The DNA of the CDR3 is TGTGCCAGCAGCCAAGACTCGGTTTTTAGCTATGGCTACACCTTC. Translated, it gives CASSQDSVFSYGYTF.

This clonotype came up many times. This sequence joins TRBV12-3 or TRBV12-4 and TRBJ1-2, with D perhaps matching TRBD1 (5 bases). The CDR3 consists of 16 residues. Deletions cut 5 bases from V and 4 bases from J, with 20 bases between. CDR3 residues: CASSTFGGREFYGYTF. CDR3 DNA sequence: TGTGCCAGCAGTACCTTCGGGGGTAGGGAGTTCTATGGCTACACCTTC.

This clonotype was seen many times. The chain carries TRBV7-9 and TRBJ2-5, with 12 bases matching TRBD2. Germline V gives CDR1 SEHNR, CDR2 FQNEAQ (reference sequence). This CDR3 is built from 15 residues. V gave up 5 bases and J gave up 2 bases; unmatched junction bases: 3. The CDR3 protein is CASSSGTSGQETQYF. Here the CDR3 DNA reads TGTGCCAGCAGCAGCGGGACTAGCGGGCAAGAGACCCAGTACTTC. Based on the CDR3 plus reference TRBV7-9 and TRBJ2-5, the full variable domain is DTGVSQNPRHKITKRGQNVTFRCDPISEHNRLYWYRQTLGQGPEFLTYFQNEAQLEKSRLLSDRFSAERPKGSFSTLEIQRTEQGDSAMYLCASSSGTSGQETQYFGPGTRLLVL.

This clonotype was observed at least ten times. This rearrangement joins TRBV3-1 to TRBJ2-1; 7 bases map to TRBD2. Germline CDR1 and CDR2: LGHDT and YNNKEL (reference sequence). Unmatched junction bases numbered 17, after V lost 1 base and J lost 8 bases. CDR3 length equals 18 residues. CDR3 protein: CASSQAFPRTSAVHEQFF. CDR3 bases: TGTGCCAGCAGCCAAGCCTTTCCTCGTACTAGCGCCGTCCATGAGCAGTTCTTC.

The CDR3 protein is CASSLESSSYNEQFF. In DNA form, the CDR3 reads TGCGCCAGCAGCTTGGAATCGAGTTCCTACAATGAGCAGTTCTTC. This chain links TRBV5-1 with TRBJ2-1; D call uncertain. The length of the CDR3 is 15 residues. Germline V gene sequence: CDR1 SGHRS, CDR2 YFSETQ. The V gene lost 0 bases and the J gene lost 1 base, with 8 bases spanning the gap. Full variable domain (remainder filled in from reference TRBV5-1 and TRBJ2-1): KAGVTQTPRYLIKTRGQQVTLSCSPISGHRSVSWYQQTPGQGLQFLFEYFSETQRNKGNFPGRFSGRQFSNSRSEMNVSTLELGDSALYLCASSLESSSYNEQFFGPGTRLTVL.

This clonotype was detected many times. The rearrangement joins TRBV6-5 to TRBJ2-3; D possibly uses TRBD1 or TRBD2 (5 bases each). V lost 0 bases to trimming and J lost 8 bases, with 6 bases between them. Germline assignment: CDR1 MNHEY and CDR2 SVGAGI. This CDR3 contains 12 residues. DNA for the CDR3: TGTGCCAGCAGTTACTCTGGGGGTACGCAGTATTTT. Protein product: CASSYSGGTQYF.

This clonotype was recorded at least ten times. CDR3 loop: CASTFEETQYF. The CDR3 coding sequence is TGCGCCAGCACCTTTGAAGAGACCCAGTACTTC. This sequence joins TRBV5-1 and TRBJ2-5, with D unresolved. This CDR3 is built from 11 residues. With 6 bases removed from V and 3 bases from J, the gap between germline ends came to 6 bases. Germline CDR1 reads SGHRS; CDR2 reads YFSETQ.

This clonotype has only a few counts. V and J are TRBV5-6 and TRBJ2-3; 8 nucleotides line up with TRBD2. The junction had 8 bases not matched to a gene; V was cut back by 3 bases and J by 2 bases. Germline V gene lookup returns CDR1 SGHDT and CDR2 YYEEEE. The CDR3 is 16 residues long. CDR3 coding DNA: TGTGCCAGCAGCTCGACGGGACTAGATAACACAGATACGCAGTATTTT. This sequence encodes CASSSTGLDNTDTQYF.

This clonotype was counted many times. The CDR3 nucleotides are TGTGCCAGCTCACCAAGAACAAAAACAGGGTACAATGAGCAGTTCTTC. Amino acids: CASSPRTKTGYNEQFF. The chain couples TRBV18 to TRBJ2-1; a weak D match, TRBD1 (6 bases). Trimming took off 2 bases at V and 4 bases at J, with 15 bases between the two ends. The CDR3 extends over 16 amino acids. Germline-derived CDR1 and CDR2 are KGHSH and LQKENI.

This clonotype was picked up many times. The V and J genes are TRBV6-1 and TRBJ2-7; D not resolved. The CDR3 extends over 12 amino acids. Looked up from germline, CDR1 is MNHNS and CDR2 is SASEGT. V shed 6 bases and J shed 5 bases, with 11 bases lying between them. CDR3 region: CASRAYLDEQYF. DNA of the CDR3: TGTGCCAGCAGGGCATACTTAGACGAGCAGTACTTC.

The chain carries TRBV6-1 and TRBJ2-5; D tentatively reads TRBD1 or TRBD2 (5 bases each). Trimming stripped 5 bases from V and 3 bases from J, with 13 bases between. The CDR3 runs 14 residues. CDR1 and CDR2 (germline): MNHNS, SASEGT. The CDR3: CASSQQAGEETQYF. The DNA of the CDR3 is TGTGCCAGCAGTCAACAGGCGGGCGAAGAGACCCAGTACTTC.

For this clonotype: Since a much larger clone is just one base distant, this may be a read error. V gene TRBV24-1 combines with J gene TRBJ1-2; no firm D call. The CDR3 spans 13 residues. CDR1 is KGHDR and CDR2 is SFDVKD in the germline V gene. Trimming shortened V by 4 bases and J by 4 bases, and 9 bases separated the two germline ends. CDR3 amino acids: CATSEPRGYGYTF. The CDR3, as DNA: TGTGCCACCAGTGAACCCCGAGGCTATGGCTACACCTTC.

The rearrangement joins TRBV28 to TRBJ2-7; D unclear. Germline CDR1 MDHEN, CDR2 SYDVKM. The CDR3 contains 13 residues. The V end was cut by 6 bases, the J end by 4 bases, with 13 bases between. Here the CDR3 DNA reads TGTGCCAGCAGAGAAGGAGCCGGTTACGAGCAGTACTTC. This gives the protein CASREGAGYEQYF.

A few counts support this clonotype. The chain uses TRBV7-9 and TRBJ2-6; D tentatively reads TRBD1 or TRBD2 (6 bases each). Germline V CDR1 and CDR2: SEHNR, FQNEAQ (reference sequence). There are 17 residues in the CDR3. The V and J ends lost 4 bases and 2 bases respectively, with 15 bases between them. Here the CDR3 DNA reads TGTGCCAGCAGCTCGAACGTCGGGGGCGCTGGGGCCAACGTCCTGACTTTC. It codes for CASSSNVGGAGANVLTF.

This clonotype was observed many times. The CDR3 region is CASSRRADTQYF. The CDR3 DNA reads TGTGCCAGCAGCCGGCGGGCAGATACGCAGTATTTT. This chain connects TRBV9 to TRBJ2-3, with D possibly matching TRBD2 (5 bases). This CDR3 spans 12 amino acids. CDR1 is SGDLS and CDR2 is YYNGEE in the germline V gene. Trimming stripped 4 bases from V and 4 bases from J, with 7 bases between.

In this sample, this clonotype turned up many times. This chain uses TRBV12-3 or TRBV12-4 with TRBJ1-5; D is unclear. Trimming pared 5 bases from V and 1 base from J, leaving 6 bases between. This CDR3 region has 13 residues. The CDR3 reads CASSTRSNQPQHF. The CDR3 bases are TGTGCCAGCAGTACACGAAGCAATCAGCCCCAGCATTTT.